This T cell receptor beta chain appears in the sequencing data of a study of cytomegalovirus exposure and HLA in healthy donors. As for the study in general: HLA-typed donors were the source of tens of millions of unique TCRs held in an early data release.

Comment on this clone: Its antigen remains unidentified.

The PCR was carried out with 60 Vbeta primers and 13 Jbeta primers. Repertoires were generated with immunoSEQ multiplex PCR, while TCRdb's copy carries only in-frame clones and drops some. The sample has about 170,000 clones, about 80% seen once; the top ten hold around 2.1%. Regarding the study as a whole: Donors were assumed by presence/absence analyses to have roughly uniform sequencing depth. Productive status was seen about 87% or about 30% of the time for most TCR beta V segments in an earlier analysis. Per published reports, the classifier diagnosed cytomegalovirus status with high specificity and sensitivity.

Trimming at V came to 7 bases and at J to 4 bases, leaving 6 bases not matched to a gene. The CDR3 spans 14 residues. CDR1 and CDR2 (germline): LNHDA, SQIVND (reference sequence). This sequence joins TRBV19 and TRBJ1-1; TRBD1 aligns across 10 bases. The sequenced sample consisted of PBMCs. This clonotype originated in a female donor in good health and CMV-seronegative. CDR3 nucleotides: TGTGCCAGTACTAGGACAGGGGGTGGCACTGAAGCTTTCTTT. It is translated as CASTRTGGGTEAFF.